This T cell receptor (beta chain) appears in the sequencing data of a study of blood T cell repertoires in COVID-19. Using immunoSEQ multiplex PCR, the repertoire was profiled, and TCRdb retains in-frame clones only, with some absent. This table holds roughly 250,000 clones, approximately 83% found once. CDR3 size: 18 residues. The V gene's germline CDR1 is MDHEN and CDR2 SYDVKM. After removal of 4 bases from V and 8 bases from J, the junction contained 21 bases not matched to a gene. The specimen was peripheral blood. This clonotype was obtained from a woman older than 75 with acute or convalescent COVID-19. The chain couples TRBV28 to TRBJ1-2, with 8 bases matching TRBD1. The CDR3 reads CASSSLLKTFRGPEGYTF. CDR3 DNA: TGTGCCAGCAGTTCACTACTAAAAACGTTCAGGGGGCCCGAAGGCTACACCTTC.